The sample holds many counts of the clone carrying this TCR beta chain. The antigen is unknown. This entry belongs to a study of T cells in Graves' hyperthyroidism and ophthalmopathy. The CDR3 covers 15 residues. In germline, CDR1 is SNHLY, CDR2 FYNNEI. With 6 bases removed from V and 0 bases from J, the gap between germline ends came to 12 bases. It was uncontrolled infection, other autoimmune disease, pregnancy or lactation that excluded patients. Amplified TCR beta CDR3 regions derived from RNA transcripts. HTBI primers drove first-round RT-PCR of the TCR CDR3. From the multiplex PCR reads, TCRdb called clonotypes with MiXCR, one entry per CDR3 protein. Of about 690,000 distinct CDR3 sequences detected, roughly 17% appear once; the ten largest clones hold roughly a sixth. Findings and caveats of the study: Ophthalmopathy was identified by the model a median approximately 6.9 months ahead of onset.

Material: blood. The V call is TRBV2, the J call TRBJ2-1, with unresolved D. This TCR came from a man aged 50 to 59 with Graves' hyperthyroidism. The CDR3 spells CASRAGLSSYNEQFF. In DNA form, the CDR3 reads TGTGCCAGCAGGGCTGGGCTGAGCTCCTACAATGAGCAGTTCTTC.